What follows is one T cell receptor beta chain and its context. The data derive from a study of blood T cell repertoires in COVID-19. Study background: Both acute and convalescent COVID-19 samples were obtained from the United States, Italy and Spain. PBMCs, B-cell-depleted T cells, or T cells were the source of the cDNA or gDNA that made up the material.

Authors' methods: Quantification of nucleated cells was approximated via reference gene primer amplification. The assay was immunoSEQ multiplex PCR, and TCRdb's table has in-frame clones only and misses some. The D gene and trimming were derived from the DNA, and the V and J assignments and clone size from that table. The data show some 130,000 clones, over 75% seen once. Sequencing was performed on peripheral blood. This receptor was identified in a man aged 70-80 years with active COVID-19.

The CDR3 sequence: CASSLVATAEQFF. DNA of the CDR3: TGTGCCAGCAGCTTAGTAGCGACGGCGGAGCAGTTCTTC. The chain recombines TRBV7-2 with TRBJ2-1, with a weak D call TRBD2 (5 bases). Per the germline V gene, CDR1 is SGHTA and CDR2 is FQGNSA. The ends were cut back, 1 base at V and 10 bases at J, with 11 bases in the middle. The CDR3 has 13 amino acids.